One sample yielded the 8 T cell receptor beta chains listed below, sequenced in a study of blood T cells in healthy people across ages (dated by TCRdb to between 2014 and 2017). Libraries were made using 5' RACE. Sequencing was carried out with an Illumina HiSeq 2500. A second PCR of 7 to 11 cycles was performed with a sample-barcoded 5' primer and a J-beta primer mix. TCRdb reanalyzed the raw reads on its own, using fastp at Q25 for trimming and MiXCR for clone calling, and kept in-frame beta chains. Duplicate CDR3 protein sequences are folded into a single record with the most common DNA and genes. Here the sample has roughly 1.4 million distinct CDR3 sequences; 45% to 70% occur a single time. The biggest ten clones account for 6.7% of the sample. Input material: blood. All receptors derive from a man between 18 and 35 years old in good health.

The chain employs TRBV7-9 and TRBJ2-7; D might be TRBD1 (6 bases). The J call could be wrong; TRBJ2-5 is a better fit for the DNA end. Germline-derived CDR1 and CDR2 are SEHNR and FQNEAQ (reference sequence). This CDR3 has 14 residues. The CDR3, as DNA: TGTGCCAGCAGCCCTCCAGGGGTTTTTGAGACCCAGTACTTC. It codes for CASSPPGVFETQYF.

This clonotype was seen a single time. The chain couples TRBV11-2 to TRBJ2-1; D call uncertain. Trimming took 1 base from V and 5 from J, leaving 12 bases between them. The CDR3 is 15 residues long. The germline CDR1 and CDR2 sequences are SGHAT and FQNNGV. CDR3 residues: CASSLVMVRNNEQFF. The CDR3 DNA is TGTGCCAGCAGCTTAGTCATGGTGAGGAACAATGAGCAGTTCTTC.

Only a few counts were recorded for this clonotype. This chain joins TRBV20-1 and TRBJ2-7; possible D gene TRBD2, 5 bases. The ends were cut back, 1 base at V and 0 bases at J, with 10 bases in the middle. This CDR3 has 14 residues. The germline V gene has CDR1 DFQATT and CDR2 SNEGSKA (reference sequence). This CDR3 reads CSARGRVTSYEQYF. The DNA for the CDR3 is TGCAGTGCTAGAGGGCGGGTTACCTCCTACGAGCAGTACTTC.

In DNA form, the CDR3 reads TGTGCCAGCAGCGTAGGGGGGACGTCAGATGAGCAGTTCTTC. Its translation is CASSVGGTSDEQFF. The chain has TRBV9 and TRBJ2-1; D tentatively fits TRBD1 or TRBD2 (5 bases each). The germline V and J ends were trimmed by 0 bases and 8 bases, with 12 bases remaining between them. The V gene's germline CDR1 is SGDLS and CDR2 YYNGEE. There are 14 residues in the CDR3.

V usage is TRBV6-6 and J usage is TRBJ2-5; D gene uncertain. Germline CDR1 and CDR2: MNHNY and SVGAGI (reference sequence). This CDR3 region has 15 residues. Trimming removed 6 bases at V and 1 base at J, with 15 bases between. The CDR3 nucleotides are TGTGCCAGCAGCCGCGACTGGGTACTCCAAGAGACCCAGTACTTC. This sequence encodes CASSRDWVLQETQYF.

CDR3 bases: TGCAGCGCCTCCCCACAAGGAAGAGCGTCCAATGAGCAGTTCTTC. Its protein is CSASPQGRASNEQFF. V gene TRBV29-1 combines with J gene TRBJ2-1, with no clear D. CDR3 size: 15 residues. Germline CDR1 reads SQVTM; CDR2 reads ANQGSEA. The V and J ends lost 7 bases and 6 bases respectively, with 22 bases between them.

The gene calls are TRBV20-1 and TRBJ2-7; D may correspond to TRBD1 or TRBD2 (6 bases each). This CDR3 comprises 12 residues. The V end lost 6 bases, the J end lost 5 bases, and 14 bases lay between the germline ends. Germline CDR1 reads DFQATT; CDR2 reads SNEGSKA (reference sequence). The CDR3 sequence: CSAEGVANEQYF. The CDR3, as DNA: TGCAGTGCGGAGGGGGTAGCGAACGAGCAGTACTTC.

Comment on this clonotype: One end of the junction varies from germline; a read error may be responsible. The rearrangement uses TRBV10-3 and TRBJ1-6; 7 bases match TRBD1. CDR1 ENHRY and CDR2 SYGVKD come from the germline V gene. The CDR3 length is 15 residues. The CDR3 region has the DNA TGTGCCATCACTGAGTCAGGGGGAGAGAATTCACCCCTCCACTTT. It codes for CAITESGGENSPLHF.